The 17 T cell receptor beta chains below all came from one sample that was sequenced in a study of blood T cells in healthy people across ages. A second PCR of 7 to 11 cycles used a sample-barcoded 5' primer and a J-beta primer mix. TCRdb reanalysed the 5' RACE reads using MiXCR and keeps one entry per CDR3 protein. The data show more than 1,400,000 distinct CDR3 sequences, 42% seen once. Sequencing was carried out using blood. Receptors were obtained from a woman younger than 35 in good health.

Worth noting for this clonotype: One end of the junction fails to match germline, which may point to a read error. V and J are TRBV10-3 and TRBJ1-5; D remains ambiguous. CDR1 is ENHRY and CDR2 is SYGVKD in the germline V gene. This CDR3 is 15 amino acids long. CDR3 sequence: CTISESLGTGRPQHF. CDR3 sequence (DNA): TGTACCATCAGTGAGTCCTTAGGCACGGGCCGGCCCCAGCATTTT.

This chain connects TRBV9 to TRBJ2-2; no clear D. Trimming pared 4 bases from V and 6 bases from J, leaving 10 bases between. Per germline, CDR1 SGDLS and CDR2 YYNGEE. The CDR3 runs 13 residues. CDR3 loop: CASSTSGAGELFF. The CDR3 DNA reads as TGTGCCAGCAGCACAAGTGGTGCCGGGGAGCTGTTTTTT.

The gene calls are TRBV4-1 and TRBJ2-7; 7 bases are shared with TRBD2. V lost 1 base and J lost 0; bases outside the gene matches: 9. This CDR3 spans 17 amino acids. CDR1 and CDR2 from the germline V gene are MGHRA and YSYEKL. The CDR3 loop is CASSQGSPRENSYEQYF. The CDR3 nucleotides read TGCGCCAGCAGCCAAGGGTCGCCGCGGGAGAACTCCTACGAGCAGTACTTC.

The chain combines TRBV30 with TRBJ2-7; 9 bases fit TRBD2. The CDR3 is 14 residues long. Per germline, CDR1 GTSNPN and CDR2 SVGIG (reference sequence). The V segment lost 4 bases and the J segment 1 base; nucleotides outside the gene matches: 5. The CDR3 region is CAWIPAGGSYEQYF. The CDR3 nucleotides are TGTGCCTGGATTCCAGCGGGGGGATCCTACGAGCAGTACTTC.

In its sample, this clonotype was seen a few times. This sequence joins TRBV20-1 and TRBJ1-5; tentatively, D is TRBD1 (5 bases). Germline V lookup: CDR1 DFQATT, CDR2 SNEGSKA (reference sequence). Trimming removed 3 bases from V and 6 bases from J, with 12 bases in between. CDR3 length equals 13 residues. The CDR3 sequence: CSARGGWGQPQHF. In DNA form, the CDR3 reads TGCAGTGCTAGGGGGGGTTGGGGTCAGCCCCAGCATTTT.

The chain recombines TRBV6-1 with TRBJ2-7; 11 bases are shared with TRBD2. Germline trimming cut 6 bases from V and 7 bases from J; bases unmatched to any gene: 23. CDR3 size: 19 residues. Germline CDR1 MNHNS, CDR2 SASEGT. The CDR3 sequence: CASRPLRDTGTSGYNEQYF. CDR3 nucleotide sequence: TGTGCCAGCAGGCCATTACGAGATACCGGGACTAGCGGATACAATGAGCAGTACTTC.

The chain recombines TRBV20-1 with TRBJ1-2, with 7 bases fitting TRBD1. This CDR3 contains 17 residues. Germline CDR1 DFQATT, CDR2 SNEGSKA (reference sequence). Trimming took 3 bases from V and 0 from J; bases not matched to a gene: 13. The CDR3: CSASANAGQATNYGYTF. The CDR3 region has the DNA TGCAGTGCTAGCGCTAATGCCGGACAGGCGACTAACTATGGCTACACCTTC.

The chain joins TRBV20-1 to TRBJ2-7; D is perhaps TRBD2 (6 bases). V lost 7 bases to trimming and J lost 2 bases, with 15 bases between them. The CDR3 covers 13 residues. Germline CDR1 DFQATT, CDR2 SNEGSKA (reference sequence). CDR3 loop: CSEGSGVTYEQYF. The CDR3 nucleotides read TGCAGTGAGGGGTCGGGGGTGACCTACGAGCAGTACTTC.

This chain links TRBV6-5 with TRBJ1-5; the D gene is possibly TRBD1 (5 bases). Between the trimmed V and J ends, which lost 6 bases and 4 bases, there was a span of 19 bases. The CDR3 sequence is 16 residues long. Germline values: CDR1 MNHEY, CDR2 SVGAGI. CDR3 DNA sequence: TGTGCCAGCAGCTCCCTGTGGCAGGGTGTAAATCAGCCCCAGCATTTT. This translates into CASSSLWQGVNQPQHF.

This clonotype appeared a few times. The chain carries TRBV29-1 and TRBJ1-1, with D uncertain. Trimming pared 7 bases from V and 3 bases from J, leaving 18 bases between. Per germline, CDR1 SQVTM and CDR2 ANQGSEA. The CDR3 length is 14 residues. CDR3 residues: CSGWTHLRDTEAFF. The CDR3 DNA sequence: TGCAGCGGTTGGACCCACCTCCGGGACACTGAAGCTTTCTTT.

Only a few counts were recorded for this clonotype. The chain couples TRBV7-2 to TRBJ1-5; 7 nucleotides agree with TRBD1. The CDR3 loop spans 18 amino acids. The germline CDR1 and CDR2 sequences are SGHTA and FQGNSA. The ends lost 0 bases at V and 0 bases at J; junction bases unmatched: 8. CDR3 in amino acids: CASSLALRGQDSNQPQHF. In DNA form, the CDR3 reads TGTGCCAGCAGCTTAGCATTAAGAGGACAGGATAGCAATCAGCCCCAGCATTTT. The full variable domain, in which reference TRBV7-2 and TRBJ1-5 provide the parts outside the CDR3, is GAGVSQSPSNKVTEKGKDVELRCDPISGHTALYWYRQSLGQGLEFLIYFQGNSAPDKSGLPSDRFSAERTGGSVSTLTIQRTQQEDSAVYLCASSLALRGQDSNQPQHFGDGTRLSIL.

V usage is TRBV27 and J usage is TRBJ1-1; tentatively, D is TRBD1 (6 bases). The V end was cut by 6 bases, the J end by 10 bases, with 15 bases between. CDR1 is MNHEY and CDR2 is SMNVEV in the germline V gene (reference sequence). This CDR3 is built from 12 residues. CDR3 residues: CASSYSGAAAFF. In nucleotides, the CDR3 is TGTGCCAGCAGCTATTCAGGGGCGGCAGCTTTCTTT.

This clonotype was seen a few times. This rearrangement joins TRBV6-6 to TRBJ1-5; 8 nucleotides agree with TRBD1. Germline assignment: CDR1 MNHNY and CDR2 SVGAGI (reference sequence). The CDR3 runs to 14 residues. Trimming removed 2 bases from V and 6 bases from J; junction bases left unmatched: 3. The CDR3 is CASSYGQGTQPQHF. The CDR3 DNA sequence: TGTGCCAGCAGTTACGGACAGGGTACTCAGCCCCAGCATTTT.

A few counts support this clonotype. V gene TRBV10-3 combines with J gene TRBJ1-2; no definite D call. Deletions cut 7 bases from V and 6 bases from J, with 15 bases between. CDR1 ENHRY and CDR2 SYGVKD come from the germline V gene. The CDR3 runs 13 residues. The CDR3 is CAITRRRENGYTF. CDR3 DNA sequence: TGTGCCATCACCCGCCGGAGGGAGAATGGCTACACCTTC.

This clonotype occurred a few times. This chain uses TRBV28 with TRBJ1-2; no firm D call. The CDR3 has 15 residues. The germline V and J ends were trimmed by 4 bases and 4 bases, with 16 bases remaining between them. The germline gives CDR1 MDHEN, CDR2 SYDVKM. The CDR3 is CASSSVPHSFYGYTF. The CDR3 nucleotides are TGTGCCAGCAGTTCGGTACCCCATTCCTTCTATGGCTACACCTTC.

To note about this clonotype: This may be a read error, as it is one base from a much larger clone. The rearrangement joins TRBV5-1 to TRBJ2-7; TRBD2 aligns across 10 bases. Germline values: CDR1 SGHRS, CDR2 YFSETQ. The CDR3 has 14 amino acids. The CDR3: CASRLELAGNEQYF. The CDR3 nucleotides read TGCGCCAGCCGCTTGGAACTAGCGGGAAACGAGCAGTACTTC. Looking up the rest from reference TRBV5-1 and TRBJ2-7 gives the full variable domain: KAGVTQTPRYLIKTRGQQVTLSCSPISGHRSVSWYQQTPGQGLQFLFEYFSETQRNKGNFPGRFSGRQFSNSRSEMNVSTLELGDSALYLCASRLELAGNEQYFGPGTRLTVT.

Details on this clonotype: Possible read error: a much larger clone is one base away. This chain uses TRBV4-1 with TRBJ1-5, with no clear D. Per the germline V gene, CDR1 is MGHRA and CDR2 is YSYEKL. The CDR3 has 15 amino acids. The CDR3 DNA is TGCGCCAGCAGCCAAGACTATCCTAGCAATCAGCCCCGGCATTTT. This translates into CASSQDYPSNQPRHF.